The 29 T cell receptor beta chains below come from one sample, sequenced in a study of shared clonotypes between healthy human individuals. The method was immunoSEQ multiplex PCR; TCRdb's version includes in-frame clones alone and lacks a portion of them. Of some 1 million clones in the sample, under 80% were seen once. The sequenced material came from memory CD4+ T cells sorted from blood. The subset is: CD45RA-negative fraction. Source of these receptors: a man younger than 30 in good health.

The rearrangement uses TRBV5-1 and TRBJ2-1, with D perhaps TRBD2 (6 bases). Trimming removed 0 bases at V and 9 bases at J, with 10 bases between. Germline CDR1 SGHRS, CDR2 YFSETQ. The CDR3 contains 13 residues. The CDR3 region has the DNA TGCGCCAGCAGCTTGGCCGGGGGTATTGAGCAGTTCTTC. This encodes CASSLAGGIEQFF.

The chain carries TRBV7-3 and TRBJ2-1; 15 bases align to TRBD2. The V segment lost 5 bases and the J segment 12 bases; nucleotides outside the gene matches: 11. Per germline, CDR1 SGHTA and CDR2 FQGTGA. The CDR3 runs to 16 residues. The CDR3, as DNA: TGTGCCAGCAGCCCACCCCCGGGACTAGCGGGGGGTCGGCAGTTCTTC. Residues: CASSPPPGLAGGRQFF.

The chain couples TRBV4-1 to TRBJ1-3, with D possibly matching TRBD1 (5 bases). Germline-derived CDR1 and CDR2 are MGHRA and YSYEKL. Deletions cut 4 bases from V and 2 bases from J, with 18 bases between. The CDR3 totals 17 residues. CDR3 sequence reads: CASSPLGLSGTGNTIYF. In DNA, the CDR3 is TGCGCCAGCAGCCCCCTTGGCCTCTCAGGGACTGGAAACACCATATATTTT.

The V call is TRBV29-1, the J call TRBJ2-2; D might be TRBD1 (6 bases). CDR1 is SQVTM, CDR2 ANQGSEA, per germline. The length of the CDR3 is 14 residues. V gave up 4 bases and J gave up 1 base, with 10 bases separating them. Here the CDR3 reads CSVGVRGNTGELFF. CDR3 bases: TGCAGCGTTGGGGTCAGGGGGAACACCGGGGAGCTGTTTTTT.

Concerning this clone itself: This sample also contains other DNA sequences that code for the same CDR3. This chain links TRBV11-3 with TRBJ2-2; a possible D gene is TRBD2 (5 bases). The CDR3 totals 14 residues. Germline assignment: CDR1 SGHNT and CDR2 YENEEA. Trimming took 1 base from V and 4 from J, leaving 7 bases between them. The CDR3 region is CASSLGGGTGELFF. CDR3 in DNA: TGTGCCAGCAGCTTAGGTGGAGGCACCGGGGAGCTGTTTTTT.

This clone was seen a handful of times. The chain links TRBV5-8 to TRBJ2-7, with D tentatively TRBD1 or TRBD2 (6 bases each). V was pared by 4 bases and J by 6 bases, with 11 bases between. Germline V gene sequence: CDR1 SGHTS, CDR2 YDEGEE. This CDR3 has 12 amino acids. The CDR3 here is CASSRGGLEQYF. CDR3 in DNA: TGTGCCAGCAGCCGAGGGGGGCTCGAGCAGTACTTC.

For this clone: Its ends do not fully match the called genes, so a read error is possible. The rearrangement joins TRBV30 to TRBJ1-6, with TRBD1 as a possible D gene (6 bases). The CDR3 is made up of 14 amino acids. From germline, CDR1 is GTSNPN and CDR2 SVGIG (reference sequence). CDR3 in DNA: TGTGCCCGGAGAGGGGGAGGGGCAAATTCACCCCTCCACTTT. Translating it yields CARRGGGANSPLHF.

The V and J genes are TRBV7-9 and TRBJ2-3, with D perhaps assigned TRBD1 or TRBD2 (6 bases each). V lost 4 bases, J lost 9 bases, and 29 bases lay in between. The CDR3 is 18 amino acids. Germline-derived CDR1 and CDR2 are SEHNR and FQNEAQ (reference sequence). The CDR3 spells CASSSTGGGRTAGDTQYF. The CDR3 DNA is TGTGCCAGCAGCTCGACCGGGGGCGGCAGAACCGCCGGGGACACGCAGTATTTT.

The chain employs TRBV13 and TRBJ2-3; D gene uncertain. This CDR3 has 16 amino acids. Trimming removed 1 base from V and 0 bases from J, with 11 bases in between. The germline CDR1 and CDR2 sequences are PRHDT and FYEKMQ (reference sequence). The CDR3 DNA follows: TGTGCCAGCAGCTTAGTCCGGCCGCCGAGCACAGATACGCAGTATTTT. This gives the protein CASSLVRPPSTDTQYF. The full variable domain, in which reference TRBV13 and TRBJ2-3 provide the parts outside the CDR3, is AAGVIQSPRHLIKEKRETATLKCYPIPRHDTVYWYQQGPGQDPQFLISFYEKMQSDKGSIPDRFSAQQFSDYHSELNMSSLELGDSALYFCASSLVRPPSTDTQYFGPGTRLTVL.

The chain has TRBV6-6 and TRBJ2-7; D is possibly TRBD2 (6 bases). The CDR3 length is 14 residues. V was pared by 6 bases and J by 0 bases, with 12 bases between. Germline CDR1 is MNHNY and CDR2 is SVGAGI (reference sequence). The CDR3, as DNA: TGTGCCAGCAGCAATCGGGAGAGCTCCTACGAGCAGTACTTC. Translated: CASSNRESSYEQYF.

The CDR3 region is CASSITSLKETQYF. The CDR3 DNA is TGTGCCAGTAGTATCACATCACTGAAAGAGACCCAGTACTTC. V usage is TRBV19 and J usage is TRBJ2-5; no clear D. The CDR3 contains 14 residues. V dropped 3 bases and J dropped 3 bases, with 11 bases sitting between them. Germline V gene lookup returns CDR1 LNHDA and CDR2 SQIVND (reference sequence).

This chain links TRBV10-3 with TRBJ2-5; D could derive from TRBD1 or TRBD2 (6 bases each). There are 15 residues in the CDR3. Trimming removed 3 bases at V and 1 base at J, with 12 bases between. CDR1 is ENHRY and CDR2 is SYGVKD in the germline V gene. CDR3 amino acids: CAISEGPGAQETQYF. CDR3 nucleotides: TGTGCCATCAGTGAAGGCCCGGGGGCCCAAGAGACCCAGTACTTC.

The rearrangement uses TRBV10-3 and TRBJ1-2; D perhaps matches TRBD1 (6 bases). The ends were cut back, 7 bases at V and 8 bases at J, with 17 bases in the middle. CDR3 size: 13 residues. The V gene's germline CDR1 is ENHRY and CDR2 SYGVKD. Here the CDR3 reads CAITTIRGGGYTF. DNA for the CDR3: TGTGCCATCACCACCATCAGGGGTGGCGGCTACACCTTC.

This rearrangement joins TRBV27 to TRBJ1-6, with no clear D. Trimming took off 3 bases at V and 6 bases at J, with 12 bases between the two ends. CDR1 and CDR2 (germline): MNHEY, SMNVEV (reference sequence). This CDR3 has 15 residues. The CDR3: CASSLGGPGNSPLHF. CDR3 sequence (DNA): TGTGCCAGCAGTTTGGGAGGTCCTGGTAATTCACCCCTCCACTTT.

This chain joins TRBV30 and TRBJ1-2, with TRBD1 as a possible D gene (5 bases). Trimming shortened V by 6 bases and J by 3 bases, and 14 bases separated the two germline ends. The CDR3 has 13 residues. Germline CDR1 GTSNPN, CDR2 SVGIG (reference sequence). DNA for the CDR3: TGTGCCTGTCCCAAGGGGTCTTACTATGGCTACACCTTC. As protein: CACPKGSYYGYTF.

A word on this clone: The sample carries other DNA sequences with the same CDR3. The V gene is TRBV11-2, the J gene TRBJ2-7; TRBD2 matches at 7 bases. Germline trimming cut 0 bases from V and 2 bases from J; bases unmatched to any gene: 4. The CDR3 loop spans 15 amino acids. CDR1 is SGHAT and CDR2 is FQNNGV in the germline V gene. The CDR3 nucleotides are TGTGCCAGCAGCTTAGAAACGGGAGGAACCTACGAGCAGTACTTC. Amino acid sequence: CASSLETGGTYEQYF.

V gene TRBV30 combines with J gene TRBJ2-1; 14 nucleotides align to TRBD2. From germline, CDR1 is GTSNPN and CDR2 SVGIG (reference sequence). Unmatched junction bases numbered 12, after V lost 5 bases and J lost 6 bases. CDR3 length: 17 residues. The CDR3 DNA reads as TGTGCCTGGGGGGGACTAGCGGGAGTAATCTCGACCAATGAGCAGTTCTTC. Translation gives CAWGGLAGVISTNEQFF.

This clone came up a few times. The chain joins TRBV7-2 to TRBJ2-7; the match to TRBD2 covers 9 bases. The V gene end was trimmed by 5 bases and the J gene end by 7 bases; junction bases not matched to a gene: 6. Germline V gene data show CDR1 as SGHTA and CDR2 as FQGNSA. This CDR3 contains 13 residues. This chain's CDR3 is CASSSSGSWEQYF. The CDR3 nucleotides are TGTGCCAGCAGCAGTAGCGGGAGTTGGGAGCAGTACTTC. Drawing the rest from reference TRBV7-2 and TRBJ2-7, the complete variable domain is GAGVSQSPSNKVTEKGKDVELRCDPISGHTALYWYRQSLGQGLEFLIYFQGNSAPDKSGLPSDRFSAERTGGSVSTLTIQRTQQEDSAVYLCASSSSGSWEQYFGPGTRLTVT.

Concerning this clone: This specimen includes other DNA sequences encoding the same CDR3. V usage is TRBV30 and J usage is TRBJ1-5; a possible D gene is TRBD1 (5 bases). The CDR3 spans 13 residues. V was clipped by 1 base and J by 5 bases, with 9 bases between them. Germline values: CDR1 GTSNPN, CDR2 SVGIG (reference sequence). CDR3 coding DNA: TGTGCCTGGAGTGGGCAGGGAGATCAGCCCCAGCATTTT. Protein sequence: CAWSGQGDQPQHF.

The chain couples TRBV19 to TRBJ1-5, with D hard to call. The V gene lost 5 bases and the J gene lost 0 bases, with 8 bases spanning the gap. Germline V gene data show CDR1 as LNHDA and CDR2 as SQIVND (reference sequence). The CDR3 contains 14 residues. The CDR3 DNA reads as TGTGCCAGTAGTGGGATGTTTAGCAATCAGCCCCAGCATTTT. Amino acids: CASSGMFSNQPQHF.

The rearrangement links TRBV7-9 to TRBJ1-2, with 9 bases identical to TRBD1. Looked up from germline, CDR1 is SEHNR and CDR2 is FQNEAQ (reference sequence). The CDR3 loop spans 12 amino acids. The junction had 4 bases not matched to a gene; V was cut back by 6 bases and J by 8 bases. The CDR3 loop reads CASRQGAMGYTF. The DNA of the CDR3 is TGTGCCAGCAGACAGGGGGCGATGGGCTACACCTTC. Based on the CDR3 plus reference TRBV7-9 and TRBJ1-2, the full variable domain is DTGVSQNPRHKITKRGQNVTFRCDPISEHNRLYWYRQTLGQGPEFLTYFQNEAQLEKSRLLSDRFSAERPKGSFSTLEIQRTEQGDSAMYLCASRQGAMGYTFGSGTRLTVV.

The CDR3 sequence: CASSFRDIADGYTF. CDR3 nucleotides: TGTGCCAGCAGCTTCCGGGACATCGCCGATGGCTACACCTTC. V is TRBV7-9 and J is TRBJ1-2, with a possible D match to TRBD1 (6 bases). This CDR3 is 14 amino acids long. Germline V gene sequence: CDR1 SEHNR, CDR2 FQNEAQ (reference sequence). Trimming took 3 bases from V and 6 from J, leaving 14 bases between them.

This clone is a singleton in its sample. V gene TRBV28 combines with J gene TRBJ1-2, with TRBD1 identical over 11 bases. The CDR3 extends over 15 amino acids. Germline CDR1 reads MDHEN; CDR2 reads SYDVKM. Germline trimming cut 3 bases from V and 7 bases from J; bases unmatched to any gene: 7. The CDR3 DNA is TGTGCCAGCAGTTTCGGCGGACAGGGGGCGTTTGGCTACACCTTC. This encodes CASSFGGQGAFGYTF.

Note on this clone: This sample also contains other DNA sequences that code for the same CDR3. The chain links TRBV5-1 to TRBJ1-1; 12 bases map to TRBD1. The CDR3 is 15 amino acids. Germline CDR1 SGHRS, CDR2 YFSETQ. The J segment lost 1 base and the V segment lost 4 bases, leaving 2 bases of the junction unmatched. The CDR3 DNA follows: TGCGCCAGCAGCCCGGGACAGGGGGCGAACACTGAAGCTTTCTTT. As protein: CASSPGQGANTEAFF.

The J gene is TRBJ1-1, the V gene TRBV29-1; D is ambiguous. There are 12 residues in the CDR3. Trimming left V 4 bases short and J 0 bases short, with 6 bases between. Germline V gives CDR1 SQVTM, CDR2 ANQGSEA. The CDR3 coding sequence is TGCAGCGTTGTAGTTATGAACACTGAAGCTTTCTTT. Translation: CSVVVMNTEAFF.

J is TRBJ2-3 and V is TRBV11-2; D not resolved. V was clipped by 3 bases and J by 4 bases, with 8 bases between them. The V gene's germline CDR1 is SGHAT and CDR2 FQNNGV. This CDR3 has 13 residues. CDR3 sequence: CASSFWKSDTQYF. DNA of the CDR3: TGTGCCAGCAGCTTTTGGAAGTCAGATACGCAGTATTTT.

This clone turned up a few times. CDR3 protein: CASSLPQDSYEQYF. The CDR3 bases are TGTGCCAGCAGCTTGCCACAGGACTCCTACGAGCAGTACTTC. The chain has TRBV5-6 and TRBJ2-7, with D perhaps TRBD1 (5 bases). This CDR3 has 14 amino acids. Germline CDR1 SGHDT, CDR2 YYEEEE. Trimming pared 1 base from V and 0 bases from J, leaving 8 bases between.

This clone was observed a handful of times. The chain is built from TRBV7-9 and TRBJ1-2, with D perhaps TRBD1 (5 bases). V was cut by 3 bases and J by 4 bases, with 15 bases left in between. Germline CDR1 reads SEHNR; CDR2 reads FQNEAQ (reference sequence). The CDR3 contains 15 residues. CDR3 in amino acids: CASSLRQPGLYGYTF. The DNA of the CDR3 is TGTGCCAGCAGCTTGCGACAGCCCGGACTCTATGGCTACACCTTC.

This clone has a single count. The gene calls are TRBV4-2 and TRBJ1-5; 9 bases align to TRBD1. Per germline, CDR1 LGHNA and CDR2 YNFKEQ. V shed 5 bases and J 4 bases; nucleotides not matched to a gene: 6. There are 15 residues in the CDR3. Here the CDR3 reads CASSSDRGSNQPQHF. As DNA, the CDR3 is TGTGCCAGCAGCTCGGACAGGGGAAGTAATCAGCCCCAGCATTTT.